The rows below give T cell receptor beta chains drawn from one sample of a study of CD4 T cells in relation to SARS-CoV-2 and coronaviruses. Some clones are missing from TCRdb's copy, which holds only in-frame ones; the method was immunoSEQ multiplex PCR. The sample has some 60,000 clones, 92% seen once; the top ten hold about 0.4%. The sequenced material came from naive CD4+ T cells from PBMCs. All receptors derive from an adult with COVID-19. CDR3s include the opening cysteine and the closing phenylalanine or tryptophan. A D gene is named only where the DNA matches it firmly. Size is omitted from some rows. Given values are once, few, many or a class for expanded clones.

TRBV12-3/TRBV12-4,.,once,TRBJ2-1,CASSPLVNEQFF,TGTGCCAGCAGTCCCTTAGTCAATGAGCAGTTCTTC
TRBV28,TRBD1,.,TRBJ1-2,CASSLGQGGYGYTF,TGTGCCAGCAGTTTAGGGCAGGGGGGGTATGGCTACACCTTC
TRBV15,TRBD2,.,TRBJ2-1,CATSRDMGEGFF,TGTGCCACCAGCAGAGATATGGGGGAGGGGTTCTTC
TRBV28,.,.,TRBJ1-1,CASSLELTGTEAFF,TGTGCCAGCAGTTTGGAGCTCACGGGCACTGAAGCTTTCTTT
TRBV2,.,.,TRBJ2-3,CASTRNTDTQYF,TGTGCCAGCACCAGGAACACAGATACGCAGTATTTT
TRBV23-1,.,.,TRBJ2-1,CASSQWGWRSSYNEQFF,TGCGCCAGCAGTCAATGGGGATGGCGGAGCTCCTACAATGAGCAGTTCTTC
TRBV28,.,.,TRBJ1-2,CASGTWDGGYGYTF,TGTGCCAGCGGTACCTGGGACGGAGGCTATGGCTACACCTTC
TRBV7-2,TRBD2,.,TRBJ2-7,CASSLLAENYEQYF,TGTGCCAGCAGTTTGCTAGCGGAAAACTACGAGCAGTACTTC
TRBV19,.,.,TRBJ2-7,CASSIDRSLEYEQYF,TGTGCCAGTAGTATAGACAGGTCGCTGGAATACGAGCAGTACTTC
TRBV12-3/TRBV12-4,.,.,TRBJ2-7,CASSSKLQGQYF,TGTGCCAGCAGTTCAAAATTACAGGGCCAGTACTTC